This T cell receptor beta chain was retrieved from a study of OX40 agonist ivuxolimab in advanced cancers. About the research overall: The study treated patients with ivuxolimab, an agonistic anti-OX40 (CD134) antibody. Participants, roughly 80% male, averaged around 60 years of age, ranging from about 23 to 80. Whole-study findings and limits: Relative to CD4+, CD8+ T cells held more expanded clones on average.

Peripheral blood came from all dose cohorts at three timepoints. This clone was counted a single time. Its antigen remains unidentified. Germline-derived CDR1 and CDR2 are SGHDN and FVKESK. Trimming removed 4 bases at V and 8 bases at J, with 8 bases between. The CDR3 sequence is 12 residues long. Repertoires were generated with immunoSEQ multiplex PCR, while TCRdb's copy carries only in-frame clones and drops some. The data show almost 70,000 clones, roughly nine tenths seen once. The specimen was CD4+ or CD8+ T cells sorted from blood, collected in a trial of the OX40 agonist ivuxolimab. The rearrangement links TRBV14 to TRBJ1-4; the D is unclear. The receptor comes from an adult with an advanced solid tumor such as melanoma, head and neck, liver or kidney cancer. In DNA, the CDR3 is TGTGCCAGCAGCCTCGGAATCGAAAAACTGTTTTTT. Translation: CASSLGIEKLFF. Filled out from reference TRBV14 and TRBJ1-4, the complete variable domain reads EAGVTQFPSHSVIEKGQTVTLRCDPISGHDNLYWYRRVMGKEIKFLLHFVKESKQDESGMPNNRFLAERTGGTYSTLKVQPAELEDSGVYFCASSLGIEKLFFGSGTQLSVL.